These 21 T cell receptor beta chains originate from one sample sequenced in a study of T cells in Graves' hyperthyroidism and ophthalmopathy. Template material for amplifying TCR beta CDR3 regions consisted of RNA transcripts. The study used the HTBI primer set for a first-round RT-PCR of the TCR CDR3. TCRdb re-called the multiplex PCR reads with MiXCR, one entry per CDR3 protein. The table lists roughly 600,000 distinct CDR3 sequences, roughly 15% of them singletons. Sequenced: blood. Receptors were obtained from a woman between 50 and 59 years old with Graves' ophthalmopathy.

The DNA for the CDR3 is TGTGCCAGCAGCGTAGGACAGTTCGCTGAAGCTTTCTTT. Amino acid sequence: CASSVGQFAEAFF. The chain carries TRBV9 and TRBJ1-1; tentative D call: TRBD1 (5 bases). The V gene's germline CDR1 is SGDLS and CDR2 YYNGEE. The CDR3 has 13 amino acids. V shed 0 bases and J shed 6 bases, with 9 bases lying between them.

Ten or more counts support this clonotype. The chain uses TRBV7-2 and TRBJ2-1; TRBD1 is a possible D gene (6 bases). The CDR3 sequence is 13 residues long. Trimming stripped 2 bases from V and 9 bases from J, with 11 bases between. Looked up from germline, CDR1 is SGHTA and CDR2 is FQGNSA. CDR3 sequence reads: CASSLSSTGEQFF. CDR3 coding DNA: TGTGCCAGCAGCTTATCATCGACAGGTGAGCAGTTCTTC.

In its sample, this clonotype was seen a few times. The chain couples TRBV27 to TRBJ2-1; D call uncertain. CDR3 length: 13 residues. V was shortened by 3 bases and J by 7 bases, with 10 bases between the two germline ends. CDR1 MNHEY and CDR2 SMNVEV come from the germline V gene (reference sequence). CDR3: CASSFLRGNEQFF. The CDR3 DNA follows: TGTGCCAGCAGTTTTTTGAGAGGAAATGAGCAGTTCTTC.

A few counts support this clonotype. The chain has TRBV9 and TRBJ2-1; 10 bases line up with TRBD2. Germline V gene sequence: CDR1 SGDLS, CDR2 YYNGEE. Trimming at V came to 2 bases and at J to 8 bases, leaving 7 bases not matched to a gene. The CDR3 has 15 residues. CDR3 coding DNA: TGTGCCAGCAGCGTTCTAGCGGGAGATCGGGATGAGCAGTTCTTC. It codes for CASSVLAGDRDEQFF.

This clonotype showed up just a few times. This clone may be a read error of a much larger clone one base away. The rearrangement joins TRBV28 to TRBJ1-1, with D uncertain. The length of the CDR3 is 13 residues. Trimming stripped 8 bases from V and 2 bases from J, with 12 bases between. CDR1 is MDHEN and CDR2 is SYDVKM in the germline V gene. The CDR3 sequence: CASYVPGNTEAFF. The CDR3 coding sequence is TGTGCCAGCTATGTACCAGGCAACACTGAAGCTTTCTTT.

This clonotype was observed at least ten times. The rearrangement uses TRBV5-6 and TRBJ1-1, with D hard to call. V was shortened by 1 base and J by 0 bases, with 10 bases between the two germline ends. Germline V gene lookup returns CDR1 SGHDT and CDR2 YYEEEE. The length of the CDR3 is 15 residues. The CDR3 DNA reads TGTGCCAGCAGCTTGCTACACCTCATGAACACTGAAGCTTTCTTT. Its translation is CASSLLHLMNTEAFF.

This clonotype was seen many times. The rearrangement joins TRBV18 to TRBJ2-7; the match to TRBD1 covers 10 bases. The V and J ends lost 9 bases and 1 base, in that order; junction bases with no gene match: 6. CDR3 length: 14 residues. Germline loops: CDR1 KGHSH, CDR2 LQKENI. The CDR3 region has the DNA TGTGCCAGTAACCGGGACAGGGGATCCTACGAGCAGTACTTC. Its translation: CASNRDRGSYEQYF.

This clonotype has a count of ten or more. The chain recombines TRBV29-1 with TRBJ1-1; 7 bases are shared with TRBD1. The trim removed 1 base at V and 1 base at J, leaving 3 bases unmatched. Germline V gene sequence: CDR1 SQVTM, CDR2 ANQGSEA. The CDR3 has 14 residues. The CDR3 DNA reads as TGCAGCGTTGAAGGGGACAGCCGGAACACTGAAGCTTTCTTT. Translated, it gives CSVEGDSRNTEAFF.

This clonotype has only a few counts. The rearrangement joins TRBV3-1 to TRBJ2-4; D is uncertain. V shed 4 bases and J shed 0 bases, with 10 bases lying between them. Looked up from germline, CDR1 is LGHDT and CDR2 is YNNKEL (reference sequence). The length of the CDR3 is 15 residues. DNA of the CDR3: TGTGCCAGCAGCCCCTCCCAGCTAGCCAAAAACATTCAGTACTTC. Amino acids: CASSPSQLAKNIQYF.

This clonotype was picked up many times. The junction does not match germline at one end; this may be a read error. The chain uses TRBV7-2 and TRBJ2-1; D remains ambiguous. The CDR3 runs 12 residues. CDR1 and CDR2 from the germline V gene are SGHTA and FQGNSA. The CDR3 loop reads CASSLDDNEQFF. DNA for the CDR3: TGTGCCAGTAGCTTAGACGACAATGAGCAGTTCTTC.

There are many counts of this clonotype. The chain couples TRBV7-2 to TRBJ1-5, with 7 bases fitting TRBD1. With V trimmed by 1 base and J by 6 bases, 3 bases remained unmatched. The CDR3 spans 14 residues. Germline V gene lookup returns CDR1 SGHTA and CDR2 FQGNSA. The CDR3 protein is CASSLDRGRQPQHF. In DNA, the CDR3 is TGTGCCAGCAGCTTAGACAGGGGCCGTCAGCCCCAGCATTTT.

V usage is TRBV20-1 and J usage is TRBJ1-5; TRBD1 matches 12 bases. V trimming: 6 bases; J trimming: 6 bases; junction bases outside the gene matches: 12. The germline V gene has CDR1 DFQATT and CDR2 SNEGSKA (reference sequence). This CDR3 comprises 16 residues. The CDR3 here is CSALHTGQGASQPQHF. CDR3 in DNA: TGCAGTGCCCTTCACACGGGACAGGGGGCAAGTCAGCCCCAGCATTTT.

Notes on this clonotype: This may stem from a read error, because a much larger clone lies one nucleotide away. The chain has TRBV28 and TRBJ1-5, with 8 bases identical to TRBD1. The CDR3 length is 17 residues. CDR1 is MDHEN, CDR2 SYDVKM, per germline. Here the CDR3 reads CASSRTGRGFSNQLQHF. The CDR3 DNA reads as TGTGCCAGCAGTAGGACAGGGAGAGGGTTTAGCAATCAGCTCCAGCATTTT.

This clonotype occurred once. The CDR3 region has the DNA TGTGCCAGCAGCGCGGGGACAGGGGGGTCCGGGGAGCTGTTTTTT. The encoded protein is CASSAGTGGSGELFF. This sequence joins TRBV7-6 and TRBJ2-2; TRBD1 aligns across 11 bases. V dropped 5 bases and J dropped 6; count of bases not matched to a gene: 5. The CDR3 is made up of 15 amino acids. Germline V gene data show CDR1 as SGHVS and CDR2 as FNYEAQ.

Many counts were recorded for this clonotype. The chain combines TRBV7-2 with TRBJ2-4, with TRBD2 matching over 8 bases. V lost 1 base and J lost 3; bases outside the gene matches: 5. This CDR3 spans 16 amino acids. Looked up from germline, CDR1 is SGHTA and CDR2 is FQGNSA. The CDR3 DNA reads TGTGCCAGCAGCTTAGTAGCGGGGAGAGGCAAAAACATTCAGTACTTC. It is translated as CASSLVAGRGKNIQYF.

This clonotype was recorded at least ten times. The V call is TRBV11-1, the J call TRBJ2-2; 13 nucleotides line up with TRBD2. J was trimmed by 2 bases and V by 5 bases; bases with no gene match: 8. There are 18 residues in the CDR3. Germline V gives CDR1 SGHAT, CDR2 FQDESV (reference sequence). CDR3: CASSPGTSGNGNTGELFF. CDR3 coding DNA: TGTGCCAGCAGCCCAGGGACTAGCGGGAACGGAAACACCGGGGAGCTGTTTTTT.

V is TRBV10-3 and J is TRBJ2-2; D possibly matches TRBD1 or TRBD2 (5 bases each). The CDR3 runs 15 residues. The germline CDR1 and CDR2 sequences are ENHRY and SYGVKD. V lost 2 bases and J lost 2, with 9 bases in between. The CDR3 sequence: CAISERGVNTGELFF. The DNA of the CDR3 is TGTGCCATCAGTGAGCGAGGGGTTAACACCGGGGAGCTGTTTTTT.

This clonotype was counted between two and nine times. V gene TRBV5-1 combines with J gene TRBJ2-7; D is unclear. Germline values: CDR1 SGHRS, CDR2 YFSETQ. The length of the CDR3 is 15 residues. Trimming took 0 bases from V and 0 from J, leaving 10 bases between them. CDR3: CASSLEPLSSYEQYF. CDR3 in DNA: TGCGCCAGCAGCTTGGAACCCCTGAGCTCCTACGAGCAGTACTTC.

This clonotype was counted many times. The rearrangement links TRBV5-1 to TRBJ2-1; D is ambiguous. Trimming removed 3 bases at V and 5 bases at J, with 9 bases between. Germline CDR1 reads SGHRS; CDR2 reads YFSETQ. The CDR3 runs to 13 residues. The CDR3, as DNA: TGCGCCAGCAGCTACGGGCAAAACAATGAGCAGTTCTTC. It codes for CASSYGQNNEQFF.

The CDR3 loop is CASSRAGTGGANYGYTF. CDR3 nucleotide sequence: TGCGCCAGCAGCCGCGCCGGGACAGGGGGCGCTAACTATGGCTACACCTTC. The chain employs TRBV4-1 and TRBJ1-2, with 12 bases lining up with TRBD1. The germline V gene encodes CDR1 MGHRA and CDR2 YSYEKL. The trim removed 4 bases at V and 0 bases at J, leaving 6 bases unmatched. The CDR3 consists of 17 residues.

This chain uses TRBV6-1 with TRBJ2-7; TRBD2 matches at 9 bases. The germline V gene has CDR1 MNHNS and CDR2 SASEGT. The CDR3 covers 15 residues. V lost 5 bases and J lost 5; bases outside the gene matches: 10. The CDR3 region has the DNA TGTGCCAGCAGTATAGCGGGAGCGGGACTCGACGAGCAGTACTTC. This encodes CASSIAGAGLDEQYF.